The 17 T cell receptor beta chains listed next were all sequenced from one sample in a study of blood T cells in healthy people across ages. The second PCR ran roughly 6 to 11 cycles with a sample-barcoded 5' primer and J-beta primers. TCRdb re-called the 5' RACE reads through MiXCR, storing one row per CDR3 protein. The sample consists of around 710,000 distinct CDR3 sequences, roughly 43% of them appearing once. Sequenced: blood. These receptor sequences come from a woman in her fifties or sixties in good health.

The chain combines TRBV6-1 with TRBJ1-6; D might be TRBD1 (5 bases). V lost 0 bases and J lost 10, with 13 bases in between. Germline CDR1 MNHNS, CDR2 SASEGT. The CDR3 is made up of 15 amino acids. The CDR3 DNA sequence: TGTGCCAGCAGTGAAGCTCAGGGAGGTGGCTCACCCCTCCACTTT. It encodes CASSEAQGGGSPLHF.

The CDR3 protein is CASSLPGTGLNEQFF. CDR3 DNA: TGTGCCAGCAGCCTCCCCGGGACAGGGTTGAATGAGCAGTTCTTC. The chain is built from TRBV7-3 and TRBJ2-1; 9 bases line up with TRBD1. After removal of 5 bases from V and 7 bases from J, the junction contained 9 bases not matched to a gene. CDR3 length equals 15 residues. The germline CDR1 and CDR2 sequences are SGHTA and FQGTGA.

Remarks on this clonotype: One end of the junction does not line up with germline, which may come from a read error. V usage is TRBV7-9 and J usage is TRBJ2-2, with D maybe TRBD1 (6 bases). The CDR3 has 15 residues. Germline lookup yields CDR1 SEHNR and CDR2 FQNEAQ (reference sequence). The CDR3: CASSSNYRDIGELFF. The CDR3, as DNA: TGTGCTAGCAGCTCGAACTACAGGGATATCGGGGAGCTGTTTTTT.

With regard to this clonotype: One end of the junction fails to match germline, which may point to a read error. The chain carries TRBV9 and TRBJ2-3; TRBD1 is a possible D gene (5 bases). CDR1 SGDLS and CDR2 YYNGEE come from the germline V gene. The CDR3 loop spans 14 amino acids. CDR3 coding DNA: TGTGCCAGCAGCGTAGCGCGGCTAACAGGTACGCAGTATTTT. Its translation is CASSVARLTGTQYF.

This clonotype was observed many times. Here the CDR3 reads CASSLSRDTQYF. The CDR3 nucleotides read TGTGCCAGCAGTTTAAGTCGAGATACGCAGTATTTT. The chain carries TRBV12-3 or TRBV12-4 and TRBJ2-3; D is unresolved. Trimming pared 2 bases from V and 5 bases from J, leaving 5 bases between. The CDR3 is made up of 12 amino acids.

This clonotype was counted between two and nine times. This CDR3 reads CASTLSTSQPQHF. CDR3 DNA: TGTGCCAGCACCCTTAGTACGTCTCAGCCCCAGCATTTT. The genes are TRBV28 and TRBJ1-5; no reliable D call. In germline, CDR1 is MDHEN, CDR2 SYDVKM. This CDR3 is built from 13 residues. Trimming pared 7 bases from V and 6 bases from J, leaving 13 bases between.

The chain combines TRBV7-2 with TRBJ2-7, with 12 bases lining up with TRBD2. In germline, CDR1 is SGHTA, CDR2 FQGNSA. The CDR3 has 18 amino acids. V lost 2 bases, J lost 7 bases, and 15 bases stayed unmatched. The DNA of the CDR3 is TGTGCCAGCAGCTTACATCTAGCGGGGGGGCTTGGGGGCAATGAGCAGTACTTC. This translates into CASSLHLAGGLGGNEQYF.

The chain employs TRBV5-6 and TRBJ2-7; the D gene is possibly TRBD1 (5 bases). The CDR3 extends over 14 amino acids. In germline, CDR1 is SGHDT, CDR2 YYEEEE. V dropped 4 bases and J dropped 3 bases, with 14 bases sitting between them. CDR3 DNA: TGTGCCAGCAGCCCCCCCCGACAGATCTACGAGCAGTACTTC. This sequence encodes CASSPPRQIYEQYF.

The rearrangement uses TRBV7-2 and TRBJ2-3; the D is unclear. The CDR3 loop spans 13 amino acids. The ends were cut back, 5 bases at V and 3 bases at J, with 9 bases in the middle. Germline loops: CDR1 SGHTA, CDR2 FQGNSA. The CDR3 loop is CASSVPATDTQYF. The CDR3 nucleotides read TGTGCCAGCAGCGTGCCGGCAACAGATACGCAGTATTTT.

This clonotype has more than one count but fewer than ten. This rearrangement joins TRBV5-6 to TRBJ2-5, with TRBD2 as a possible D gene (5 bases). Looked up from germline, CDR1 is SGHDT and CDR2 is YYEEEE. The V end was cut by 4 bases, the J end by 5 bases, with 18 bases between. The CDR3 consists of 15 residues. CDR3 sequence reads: CASSQLPGLSETQYF. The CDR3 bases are TGTGCCAGCAGCCAACTCCCGGGATTGTCGGAGACCCAGTACTTC.

The CDR3 reads CASSQRDRTSSYTF. The CDR3 DNA reads TGTGCCAGCAGCCAACGGGACAGGACGTCGTCCTACACCTTC. This chain connects TRBV3-1 to TRBJ1-2; 8 nucleotides align to TRBD1. Germline loops: CDR1 LGHDT, CDR2 YNNKEL (reference sequence). The CDR3 extends over 14 amino acids. V gave up 2 bases and J gave up 10 bases; unmatched junction bases: 9.

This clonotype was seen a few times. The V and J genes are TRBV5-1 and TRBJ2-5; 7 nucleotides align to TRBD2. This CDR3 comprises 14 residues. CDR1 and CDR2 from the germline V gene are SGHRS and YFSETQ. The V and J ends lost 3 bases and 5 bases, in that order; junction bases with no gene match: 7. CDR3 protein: CASSSSGVRETQYF. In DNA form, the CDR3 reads TGCGCCAGCAGCTCGAGCGGGGTCCGGGAGACCCAGTACTTC.

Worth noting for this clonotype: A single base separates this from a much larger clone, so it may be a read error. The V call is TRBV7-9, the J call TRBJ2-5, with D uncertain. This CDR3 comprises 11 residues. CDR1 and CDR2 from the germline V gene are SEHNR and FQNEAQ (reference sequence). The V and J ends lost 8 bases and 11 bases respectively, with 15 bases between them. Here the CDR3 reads CASQPFNGQYF. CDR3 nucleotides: TGTGCCAGCCAGCCGTTCAACGGGCAGTACTTC.

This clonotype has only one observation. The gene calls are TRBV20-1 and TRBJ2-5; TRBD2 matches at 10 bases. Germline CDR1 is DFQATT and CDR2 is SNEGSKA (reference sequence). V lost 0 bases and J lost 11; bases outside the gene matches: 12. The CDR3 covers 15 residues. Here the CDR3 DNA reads TGCAGTGCTAGAGAGGTGGCTAGCGGGAGTGAGGGTCAGTACTTC. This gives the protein CSAREVASGSEGQYF.

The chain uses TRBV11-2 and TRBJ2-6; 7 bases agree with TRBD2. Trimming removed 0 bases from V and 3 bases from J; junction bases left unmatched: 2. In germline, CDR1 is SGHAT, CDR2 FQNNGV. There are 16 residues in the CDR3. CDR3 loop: CASSLERGYGANVLTF. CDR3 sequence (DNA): TGTGCCAGCAGCTTAGAGCGGGGGTATGGGGCCAACGTCCTGACTTTC. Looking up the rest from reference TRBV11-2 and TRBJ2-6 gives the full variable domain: EAGVAQSPRYKIIEKRQSVAFWCNPISGHATLYWYQQILGQGPKLLIQFQNNGVVDDSQLPKDRFSAERLKGVDSTLKIQPAKLEDSAVYLCASSLERGYGANVLTFGAGSRLTVL.

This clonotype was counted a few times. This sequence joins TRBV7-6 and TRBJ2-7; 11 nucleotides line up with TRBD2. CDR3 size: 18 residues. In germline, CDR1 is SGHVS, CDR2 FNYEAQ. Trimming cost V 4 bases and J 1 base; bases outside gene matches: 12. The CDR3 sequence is CASSSGGTSGFKSYEQYF. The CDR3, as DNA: TGTGCCAGCAGCTCGGGCGGGACTAGCGGATTTAAGTCCTACGAGCAGTACTTC.

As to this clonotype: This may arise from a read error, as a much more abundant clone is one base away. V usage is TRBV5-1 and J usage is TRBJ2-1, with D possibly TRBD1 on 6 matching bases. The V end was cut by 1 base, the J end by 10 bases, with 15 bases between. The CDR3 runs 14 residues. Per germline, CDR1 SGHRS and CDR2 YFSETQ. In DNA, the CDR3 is TGCGCCAGCAGCTTGAAACAGGGCGCCTACGAGCAGTTCTTC. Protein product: CASSLKQGAYEQFF.